This is a list of T cell receptor beta chains from one sample in a study of identifying expanded T cells in peripheral blood. The assay was immunoSEQ multiplex PCR, and TCRdb's table has in-frame clones only and misses some. The repertoire includes approximately 120,000 clones, 88% of them detected once, and 7.5% to 10% sits in the top ten. Specimen: blood. The receptors derive from a person aged 18 to 75 in good health. Each CDR3 is given with its conserved first and last residue. D genes are given only for firm matches. Clone size is not always given. Where it is, it says once, few, many or a class for expanded clones.

J: TRBJ2-5; V: TRBV5-4; length: 12; D: -; size: -; CDR3: CASSSKEETQYF; DNA: TGTGCCAGCAGCTCAAAGGAAGAGACCCAGTACTTC
J: TRBJ2-2; V: TRBV28; length: 17; D: TRBD1; size: -; CDR3: CASSSTRDRGPNGELFF; DNA: TGTGCCAGCAGTTCGACCCGGGACAGGGGGCCGAACGGGGAGCTGTTTTTT
J: TRBJ1-1; V: TRBV19; length: 17; D: TRBD1; size: -; CDR3: CASTRDSPSSMNTEAFF; DNA: TGTGCCAGTACCCGGGACAGCCCATCTTCCATGAACACTGAAGCTTTCTTT
J: TRBJ2-2; V: TRBV7-2; length: 16; D: TRBD1; size: -; CDR3: CASSLNPDRRAGELFF; DNA: TGTGCCAGCAGCTTGAACCCGGACAGGAGAGCCGGGGAGCTGTTTTTT
J: TRBJ2-1; V: TRBV11-2; length: 19; D: -; size: -; CDR3: CASSLVPPGPTRNYNEQFF; DNA: TGTGCCAGCAGCTTAGTCCCCCCAGGGCCAACTAGAAACTACAATGAGCAGTTCTTC
J: TRBJ2-7; V: TRBV6-5; length: 13; D: -; size: -; CDR3: CASSYSHSGEQYF; DNA: TGTGCCAGCAGTTACTCGCATTCGGGCGAGCAGTACTTC
J: TRBJ2-7; V: TRBV19; length: 15; D: TRBD1; size: -; CDR3: CASSVTGTGPAEQYF; DNA: TGTGCCAGTAGTGTGACCGGGACAGGGCCAGCTGAGCAGTACTTC
J: TRBJ2-7; V: TRBV30; length: 14; D: TRBD1; size: -; CDR3: CAWDRGVSSYEQYF; DNA: TGTGCCTGGGACAGGGGCGTAAGCTCCTACGAGCAGTACTTC
J: TRBJ1-1; V: TRBV7-9; length: 14; D: -; size: once; CDR3: CASSWGQSNTEAFF; DNA: TGTGCCAGCAGCTGGGGCCAATCGAACACTGAAGCTTTCTTT
J: TRBJ2-4; V: TRBV19; length: 16; D: TRBD1; size: -; CDR3: CASLGRTGGAKNIQYF; DNA: TGTGCCAGCCTTGGAAGGACAGGGGGGGCCAAAAACATTCAGTACTTC
J: TRBJ1-3; V: TRBV4-1; length: 15; D: -; size: -; CDR3: CASSQVVTAGNTIYF; DNA: TGCGCCAGCAGCCAAGTGGTCACTGCCGGAAACACCATATATTTT
J: TRBJ2-5; V: TRBV11-2; length: 15; D: TRBD2; size: -; CDR3: CASSLVGGGGETQYF; DNA: TGTGCCAGCAGCTTAGTTGGCGGGGGGGGAGAGACCCAGTACTTC
J: TRBJ1-2; V: TRBV2; length: 15; D: -; size: once; CDR3: CASSESPGIAYGYTF; DNA: TGTGCCAGCAGTGAATCGCCAGGGATTGCCTATGGCTACACCTTC
J: TRBJ1-6; V: TRBV10-3; length: 14; D: TRBD1; size: -; CDR3: CAISEGTGVSPLHF; DNA: TGTGCCATCAGTGAGGGGACAGGGGTTTCACCCCTCCACTTT
J: TRBJ2-3; V: TRBV9; length: 17; D: TRBD2; size: once; CDR3: CASSLTSGGPSTDTQYF; DNA: TGTGCCAGCAGCCTTACTAGCGGGGGGCCTAGCACAGATACGCAGTATTTT
J: TRBJ1-6; V: TRBV12-5; length: 12; D: -; size: -; CDR3: CASALDHSPLHF; DNA: TGTGCTAGTGCCCTCGATCATTCACCCCTCCACTTT
J: TRBJ2-2; V: TRBV5-1; length: 15; D: -; size: once; CDR3: CASSLEPMNTGELFF; DNA: TGCGCCAGCAGCTTGGAACCGATGAACACCGGGGAGCTGTTTTTT
J: TRBJ2-3; V: TRBV20-1; length: 11; D: -; size: -; CDR3: CSASDGDTQYF; DNA: TGCAGTGCTAGTGACGGAGATACGCAGTATTTT
J: TRBJ1-1; V: TRBV6-5; length: 14; D: -; size: -; CDR3: CASSSRTSNTEAFF; DNA: TGTGCCAGCAGTTCCCGGACCTCGAACACTGAAGCTTTCTTT
J: TRBJ1-1; V: TRBV25-1; length: 13; D: -; size: -; CDR3: CASEDWGDTEAFF; DNA: TGTGCCAGCGAGGATTGGGGGGATACTGAAGCTTTCTTT
J: TRBJ1-6; V: TRBV5-4; length: 17; D: -; size: -; CDR3: CASSLDPPEFYNSPLHF; DNA: TGTGCCAGCAGCTTGGATCCCCCAGAATTCTATAATTCACCCCTCCACTTT
J: TRBJ1-2; V: TRBV6-6; length: 14; D: -; size: -; CDR3: CASSYGVKGYGYTF; DNA: TGTGCCAGCAGTTACGGGGTCAAGGGATATGGCTACACCTTC
J: TRBJ2-5; V: TRBV5-6; length: 11; D: -; size: -; CDR3: CASSQLETQYF; DNA: TGTGCCAGCAGCCAATTGGAGACCCAGTACTTC
J: TRBJ2-3; V: TRBV7-3; length: 16; D: TRBD2; size: -; CDR3: CASSSTSGLGTDTQYF; DNA: TGTGCCAGCAGCTCGACTAGCGGGCTAGGGACAGATACGCAGTATTTT